A few counts support the clone carrying this T cell receptor (beta chain). What it binds is unknown. This CDR3 region has 15 residues. Germline V gives CDR1 MNHEY, CDR2 SVGEGT. V gave up 7 bases and J gave up 2 bases, with 12 bases separating them. This sample was included in a study of vaccination and CD4 T cells after COVID-19. Study background: Once diagnosed, patients had post-COVID samples drawn a median roughly 97 days later (range 35 to 161). Findings and limits, study-wide: Vaccine-specific clones numbering 304 of 307 showed spike mono-reactivity in convalescent patients. SARS-CoV-2-reactive clonotypes showed a nonsignificant median rise from about 20 to 38.

Treatment defined: roughly 10-day PBMC culture with coronavirus spike peptide pools or control peptides (ViraFEST assay). Sequencing of cultured CD4+ T cell DNA used the Oncomine TCR Beta short-read assay. Extraction of genomic DNA was performed on cultured CD4+ T cells. TCRdb ran MiXCR on the PCR reads and lists one entry per CDR3 protein. The table includes around 18,000 distinct CDR3 sequences, 57% detected once. V is TRBV6-2 or TRBV6-3 and J is TRBJ1-6; no firm D call. The source material was CD4+ T cells from blood, cultured in vitro. The origin of this receptor is a human donor who had recovered from COVID-19. Here the CDR3 DNA reads TGTGCCAGCACCAACCCGTGGGCCTATAATTCACCCCTCCACTTT. This gives the protein CASTNPWAYNSPLHF.